The clone carrying this TCR beta chain appeared once. Compared with germline, one end of the junction differs, possibly owing to a read error. Indicated treatment: oral pan-JAK inhibitor, 5-10 mg twice daily. Those with alopecia areata gave lesional scalp punch biopsies and peripheral blood. As the sequencing template, cDNA was produced by extracting RNA and reverse transcribing it. The protocol was immunoSEQ multiplex PCR, while the TCRdb copy is restricted to in-frame clones and leaves out a portion. Among approximately 100,000 clones listed, around 86% were seen once. The data were obtained in a study of CD8+ T cells in alopecia areata. Whole-study context: Treated patients were given 5 to 10 mg oral tofacitinib twice daily. The duration of tofacitinib was 6 to 18 months, with 6 months off drug afterward. Percentage of affected scalp area was the basis on which treated patients' severity was scored.

There are 12 residues in the CDR3. Germline V CDR1 and CDR2: SGHAT, FQDESV (reference sequence). The source material was CD8+ T cells sorted from blood, sampled between weeks 30 and 35, from a patient treated with tofacitinib. The sequence was obtained from a human donor with alopecia areata. The chain couples TRBV11-1 to TRBJ2-7; TRBD2 is a possible D gene (6 bases). The DNA of the CDR3 is TGTGCCAGCAGCTACAATAGGGGTCGGGAGCACTTC. Translation: CASSYNRGREHF.